This entry lists 27 T cell receptor beta chains sequenced from one sample in a study of shared clonotypes between healthy human individuals. The repertoire was sequenced with immunoSEQ multiplex PCR; TCRdb's copy has only in-frame clones and lacks some. This sample yields roughly 480,000 clones, of which 79% are seen a single time; about 12% belongs to the top ten. The source material was PBMCs. These receptors came from a woman aged 40 to 49 in good health. Some clones in this sample may be carry-over from other donors' samples.

The V gene is TRBV7-9, the J gene TRBJ1-3; D is unclear. Germline CDR1 SEHNR, CDR2 FQNEAQ (reference sequence). CDR3 length: 14 amino acids. V lost 5 bases and J 4 bases, leaving 12 bases between the germline ends. The CDR3 region is CASSVVVIGNTIYF. CDR3 nucleotides: TGTGCCAGCAGCGTAGTAGTGATAGGAAACACCATATATTTT. The variable domain in full, completed from reference TRBV7-9 and TRBJ1-3, reads DTGVSQNPRHKITKRGQNVTFRCDPISEHNRLYWYRQTLGQGPEFLTYFQNEAQLEKSRLLSDRFSAERPKGSFSTLEIQRTEQGDSAMYLCASSVVVIGNTIYFGEGSWLTVV.

The chain couples TRBV28 to TRBJ2-1; possible D gene TRBD2, 6 bases. CDR3 length equals 15 residues. V was trimmed by 7 bases and J by 2 bases, leaving 15 bases between them. Per the germline V gene, CDR1 is MDHEN and CDR2 is SYDVKM. This CDR3 reads CASIQYGSPYNEQFF. The CDR3 DNA is TGTGCCAGCATCCAATACGGGAGCCCCTACAATGAGCAGTTCTTC. The full variable domain, with the rest looked up from reference TRBV28 and TRBJ2-1, is DVKVTQSSRYLVKRTGEKVFLECVQDMDHENMFWYRQDPGLGLRLIYFSYDVKMKEKGDIPEGYSVSREKKERFSLILESASTNQTSMYLCASIQYGSPYNEQFFGPGTRLTVL.

This chain connects TRBV9 to TRBJ2-5, with D perhaps matching TRBD1 (6 bases). V was clipped by 2 bases and J by 5 bases, with 13 bases between them. Germline CDR1 SGDLS, CDR2 YYNGEE. CDR3 size: 14 residues. The CDR3 DNA reads TGTGCCAGCAGCGTTTCGTCAGGGGACGAGACCCAGTACTTC. As protein: CASSVSSGDETQYF.

The rearrangement links TRBV5-4 to TRBJ2-1; 8 bases map to TRBD2. The CDR3 extends over 15 amino acids. Germline V gene lookup returns CDR1 SGHNT and CDR2 YYREEE (reference sequence). V was pared by 1 base and J by 5 bases, with 5 bases of the junction left unmatched. The CDR3, as DNA: TGTGCCAGCAGCTTGATTAGCGGGATGCACAATGAGCAGTTCTTC. Encoded protein: CASSLISGMHNEQFF.

The CDR3 reads CASRGINQPQHF. Here the CDR3 DNA reads TGTGCCAGCAGGGGAATCAATCAGCCCCAGCATTTT. V and J are TRBV6-1 and TRBJ1-5; unclear D gene. Germline lookup yields CDR1 MNHNS and CDR2 SASEGT. The CDR3 has 12 residues. Trimming removed 6 bases at V and 3 bases at J, with 6 bases between.

This clone appeared a single time. The chain has TRBV28 and TRBJ2-1; D tentatively reads TRBD1 or TRBD2 (5 bases each). Per the germline V gene, CDR1 is MDHEN and CDR2 is SYDVKM. The CDR3 covers 12 residues. Trimming shortened V by 7 bases and J by 10 bases, and 14 bases separated the two germline ends. The CDR3 protein is CASKSTGPEQFF. The CDR3 nucleotides read TGTGCCAGCAAATCGACGGGGCCCGAGCAGTTCTTC. Full variable domain (outside the CDR3, taken from reference TRBV28 and TRBJ2-1): DVKVTQSSRYLVKRTGEKVFLECVQDMDHENMFWYRQDPGLGLRLIYFSYDVKMKEKGDIPEGYSVSREKKERFSLILESASTNQTSMYLCASKSTGPEQFFGPGTRLTVL.

The CDR3 sequence is CASSLGRTYQETQYF. The CDR3 coding sequence is TGTGCCAGCAGCTTAGGCCGAACCTACCAAGAGACCCAGTACTTC. The genes are TRBV7-6 and TRBJ2-5; the D is unclear. Germline CDR1 reads SGHVS; CDR2 reads FNYEAQ. This CDR3 contains 15 residues. V dropped 1 base and J dropped 0 bases, with 9 bases sitting between them.

The chain links TRBV6-6 to TRBJ2-1; D is undetermined. Per the germline V gene, CDR1 is MNHNY and CDR2 is SVGAGI (reference sequence). The CDR3 has 13 amino acids. V shed 7 bases and J shed 2 bases, with 9 bases lying between them. CDR3 in amino acids: CASTREAYNEQFF. Written as DNA, the CDR3 is TGTGCCAGCACCAGAGAGGCCTACAATGAGCAGTTCTTC.

Comment on this clone: The CDR3 end shows no conserved phenylalanine or tryptophan, and so a read error is likely. The V call is TRBV6-6, the J call TRBJ2-7, with 13 bases lining up with TRBD2. With V trimmed by 5 bases and J by 9 bases, 10 bases remained unmatched. Looked up from germline, CDR1 is MNHNY and CDR2 is SVGAGI (reference sequence). CDR3 size: 15 residues. The CDR3 spells CASSPRTSGSLVQYL. CDR3 nucleotides: TGTGCCAGCAGTCCTCGGACTAGCGGGAGTCTGGTGCAGTACCTC.

The chain combines TRBV4-1 with TRBJ2-7, with TRBD2 matching 9 bases. This CDR3 is 16 amino acids long. Germline assignment: CDR1 MGHRA and CDR2 YSYEKL. V lost 4 bases and J lost 3; bases outside the gene matches: 10. CDR3 amino acids: CASSLASGLANYEQYF. The CDR3 region has the DNA TGCGCCAGCAGCCTCGCCTCGGGACTAGCCAACTACGAGCAGTACTTC.

The V call is TRBV5-8, the J call TRBJ2-7; TRBD2 aligns across 14 bases. The germline V gene encodes CDR1 SGHTS and CDR2 YDEGEE. This CDR3 comprises 19 residues. J gave up 2 bases and V 4 bases, and 14 bases lay outside the gene matches. CDR3 in amino acids: CASSPPTSGRARPPYEQYF. DNA for the CDR3: TGTGCCAGCAGCCCCCCGACTAGCGGGAGGGCCCGGCCTCCCTACGAGCAGTACTTC.

The chain uses TRBV5-1 and TRBJ1-3, with D uncertain. The germline gives CDR1 SGHRS, CDR2 YFSETQ. The CDR3 is 15 residues long. V lost 0 bases and J lost 0, with 7 bases in between. In DNA, the CDR3 is TGCGCCAGCAGCTTGGACCAAAACTCTGGAAACACCATATATTTT. Residues: CASSLDQNSGNTIYF. The variable domain in full, with the rest retrieved from reference TRBV5-1 and TRBJ1-3, is KAGVTQTPRYLIKTRGQQVTLSCSPISGHRSVSWYQQTPGQGLQFLFEYFSETQRNKGNFPGRFSGRQFSNSRSEMNVSTLELGDSALYLCASSLDQNSGNTIYFGEGSWLTVV.

The chain carries TRBV18 and TRBJ1-3; D remains ambiguous. V was clipped by 1 base and J by 1 base, with 11 bases between them. The V gene's germline CDR1 is KGHSH and CDR2 LQKENI. This CDR3 spans 16 amino acids. CDR3 in DNA: TGTGCCAGCTCACCACTAGTAGAAGTATCTGGAAACACCATATATTTT. This translates into CASSPLVEVSGNTIYF.

The chain employs TRBV7-2 and TRBJ2-1; TRBD2 agrees at 9 bases. Germline values: CDR1 SGHTA, CDR2 FQGNSA. The CDR3 is 16 amino acids. Trimming at V came to 2 bases and at J to 8 bases, leaving 10 bases not matched to a gene. The CDR3 here is CASSLSSGRLWDEQFF. CDR3 DNA: TGTGCCAGCAGCTTAAGTAGCGGGAGATTATGGGATGAGCAGTTCTTC.

This rearrangement joins TRBV21-1 to TRBJ2-7; the table calls TRBD1, which could not be checked here. TRBV21-1 counts as a pseudogene. The CDR3 extends over 16 amino acids. This chain's CDR3 is CASSKLRRLATYEQYF. CDR3 nucleotides: TGTGCCAGCAGCAAATTACGCAGGCTTGCAACCTACGAGCAGTACTTC.

On this clone: Given a much more abundant clone one base away, this may be a read error. The same CDR3 also results from other DNA sequences found in this sample. The chain uses TRBV9 and TRBJ2-1; unclear D gene. Germline values: CDR1 SGDLS, CDR2 YYNGEE. There are 15 residues in the CDR3. V gave up 1 base and J gave up 0 bases, with 8 bases separating them. CDR3 in amino acids: CASSVTAGSYNEQFF. CDR3 sequence (DNA): TGTGCCAGCAGCGTAACCGCAGGCTCCTACAATGAGCAGTTCTTC.

This clone was recorded a few times. The chain links TRBV29-1 to TRBJ1-1, with 9 bases aligning to TRBD1. The ends lost 6 bases at V and 1 base at J; junction bases unmatched: 3. Per germline, CDR1 SQVTM and CDR2 ANQGSEA. CDR3 size: 13 residues. This CDR3 is CSVTDRGNTEAFF. CDR3 sequence (DNA): TGCAGCGTCACGGACAGGGGGAACACTGAAGCTTTCTTT.

This clone was observed a single time. This chain links TRBV28 with TRBJ1-4; D gene ambiguous. V was pared by 5 bases and J by 4 bases, with 11 bases between. Germline lookup yields CDR1 MDHEN and CDR2 SYDVKM. This CDR3 region has 14 residues. The CDR3: CASSPSAINEKLFF. CDR3 nucleotides: TGTGCCAGCAGTCCTTCAGCGATTAATGAAAAACTGTTTTTT.

A remark on this clone: A far larger clone differs by one base, so this is likely a read error. This rearrangement joins TRBV7-8 to TRBJ2-2; 7 bases fit TRBD2. Germline V gene data show CDR1 as SGHVS and CDR2 as FQNEAQ. The CDR3 covers 16 residues. CDR3 bases: TGTGCCAGCAGCGTAAGGACTAGTCGGAACGCCGGGGAGCTGTTTTTT. It yields the protein CASSVRTSRNAGELFF.

The rearrangement joins TRBV28 to TRBJ1-5, with D possibly being TRBD1 (5 bases). CDR1 is MDHEN, CDR2 SYDVKM, per germline. Trimming took 1 base from V and 11 from J, leaving 12 bases between them. The CDR3 is made up of 13 amino acids. DNA for the CDR3: TGTGCCAGCAGTTTATCGTCAGGGCTGGCCCAGCATTTT. Amino acids: CASSLSSGLAQHF.

The V call is TRBV5-1, the J call TRBJ2-1; D gene unclear. The CDR3 is 16 amino acids. The ends were cut back, 7 bases at V and 0 bases at J, with 17 bases in the middle. Germline assignment: CDR1 SGHRS and CDR2 YFSETQ. The CDR3 DNA reads TGCGCCAGCGGCCCGACACAACTGAGCTCCTACAATGAGCAGTTCTTC. Residues: CASGPTQLSSYNEQFF. Complete variable domain (other parts from reference TRBV5-1 and TRBJ2-1): KAGVTQTPRYLIKTRGQQVTLSCSPISGHRSVSWYQQTPGQGLQFLFEYFSETQRNKGNFPGRFSGRQFSNSRSEMNVSTLELGDSALYLCASGPTQLSSYNEQFFGPGTRLTVL.

The J gene is TRBJ2-1, the V gene TRBV10-2, with D unclear. The CDR3 has 16 residues. Germline CDR1 is WSHSY and CDR2 is SAAADI. Deletions cut 10 bases from V and 0 bases from J, with 19 bases between. The CDR3 DNA reads TGCGCCACCGAGTCCGAACAGCGCAGCTCCTACAATGAGCAGTTCTTC. This translates into CATESEQRSSYNEQFF.

The chain employs TRBV5-1 and TRBJ1-5, with 12 bases fitting TRBD1. The CDR3 has 17 residues. V shed 4 bases, J shed 6 bases, and the junction held 11 bases outside the gene matches. The germline V gene has CDR1 SGHRS and CDR2 YFSETQ. CDR3 coding DNA: TGCGCCAGCAGCCGAAAGCCGGGACAGGGGGCAGGTCAGCCCCAGCATTTT. Its translation: CASSRKPGQGAGQPQHF. Full variable domain (missing parts from reference TRBV5-1 and TRBJ1-5): KAGVTQTPRYLIKTRGQQVTLSCSPISGHRSVSWYQQTPGQGLQFLFEYFSETQRNKGNFPGRFSGRQFSNSRSEMNVSTLELGDSALYLCASSRKPGQGAGQPQHFGDGTRLSIL.

V gene TRBV5-1 combines with J gene TRBJ2-7, with TRBD1 matching 10 bases. CDR3 length equals 14 residues. V lost 4 bases and J lost 7; bases outside the gene matches: 8. The germline V gene has CDR1 SGHRS and CDR2 YFSETQ. This chain's CDR3 is CASSQRQGANEQYF. CDR3 nucleotide sequence: TGCGCCAGCAGCCAAAGACAGGGGGCTAATGAGCAGTACTTC.

V usage is TRBV2 and J usage is TRBJ2-3, with 8 bases fitting TRBD1. Per the germline V gene, CDR1 is SNHLY and CDR2 is FYNNEI. The CDR3 has 14 residues. Unmatched junction bases numbered 4, after V lost 4 bases and J lost 4 bases. This chain's CDR3 is CASSGPGQADTQYF. CDR3 coding DNA: TGTGCCAGCAGTGGGCCGGGACAGGCAGATACGCAGTATTTT.

The CDR3 bases are TGTGCCAGCAGGGACAGGGGCCCGTACGAGCAGTACTTC. Translating it yields CASRDRGPYEQYF. The V call is TRBV6-5, the J call TRBJ2-7; 9 bases line up with TRBD1. CDR1 MNHEY and CDR2 SVGAGI come from the germline V gene. V was clipped by 6 bases and J by 4 bases; unmatched bases: 4. This CDR3 spans 13 amino acids.

The chain recombines TRBV28 with TRBJ2-1; D may be TRBD1 (6 bases). Germline CDR1 reads MDHEN; CDR2 reads SYDVKM. The V gene lost 7 bases and the J gene lost 0 bases, with 13 bases spanning the gap. The CDR3 has 15 residues. CDR3 loop: CASTRGDTSYNEQFF. The CDR3 DNA reads TGTGCCAGCACCCGAGGGGACACCTCCTACAATGAGCAGTTCTTC. The full variable domain, its missing parts supplied by reference TRBV28 and TRBJ2-1, is DVKVTQSSRYLVKRTGEKVFLECVQDMDHENMFWYRQDPGLGLRLIYFSYDVKMKEKGDIPEGYSVSREKKERFSLILESASTNQTSMYLCASTRGDTSYNEQFFGPGTRLTVL.